This TCR beta chain is drawn from a study of blood T cell repertoires in COVID-19. Study context: The study drew acute and convalescent COVID-19 samples from the United States, Italy and Spain. From T cells, B-cell-depleted T cells, or PBMCs came the material, which was cDNA or gDNA.

Germline CDR1 reads KGHSH; CDR2 reads LQKENI. V lost 6 bases to trimming and J lost 7 bases; unmatched junction nucleotides: 9. CDR3 length: 15 residues. In the original processing: Amplification of reference gene primers provided the estimated nucleated cell counts. Here immunoSEQ multiplex PCR was the method, and the copy in TCRdb shows in-frame clones only, minus some. From that table come the V and J calls and clone size; the DNA was used to work out D and trimming. The sample carries about 130,000 clones, approximately 80% recorded once. Material for sequencing was peripheral blood. The receptor's source is a man aged 55-75 years with acute or convalescent COVID-19. The chain employs TRBV18 and TRBJ2-7; 13 bases map to TRBD2. The CDR3 region has the DNA TGTGCCAGCTCCCGTGGACTAGCGGGAGCGAGTGAGCAGTACTTC. Encoded protein: CASSRGLAGASEQYF.